Included here is one T cell receptor (beta chain) sequence, with context. Its target is not known. This sample is part of a study of shared clonotypes between healthy human individuals. Study-wide points: Naive CD4 clonotypes overlapped across a few donors at roughly 5%.

Original processing methods: From ImmunoSEQ came sequences covering only the junction and carrying no quality scores, so filtering differed. Data came from immunoSEQ multiplex PCR; TCRdb stores just in-frame clones and leaves some out. Clone size and the V and J calls come from that table; the DNA yielded D and trimming. The profile shows 150,000 to 200,000 clones, 85% to 95% of them singletons. Sequenced: naive CD4+ T cells sorted from blood. Noted subset: CD45RA+ positively selected. This TCR was recovered from a woman aged 30 to 39 in good health.

The CDR3 sequence: CASSSGQLTRDTEAFF. In nucleotides, the CDR3 is TGTGCCAGCAGTTCGGGACAACTAACTAGGGACACTGAAGCTTTCTTT. V gene TRBV28 combines with J gene TRBJ1-1; maybe TRBD1 (6 bases). The germline V gene encodes CDR1 MDHEN and CDR2 SYDVKM. V lost 4 bases and J 3 bases, leaving 18 bases between the germline ends. The CDR3 spans 16 residues.